This T cell receptor (beta chain) was captured in a study of shared clonotypes between healthy human individuals. Study-wide results and caveats: Memory subsets had estimated richness that was generally smaller than that of naive subsets.

Germline CDR1 is SNHLY and CDR2 is FYNNEI. V dropped 6 bases and J dropped 7 bases, with 18 bases sitting between them. This CDR3 contains 14 residues. Notes on this clone: Its specificity is not known.

Measured with immunoSEQ multiplex PCR; TCRdb has only the in-frame clones, and not every one. The table lists 2 million to 2.5 million clones, around 93% of them singletons, with 0.3% to 0.45% in the top ten. The sample comprised naive CD4+ T cells from PBMCs. The subset was: CD45RA+ positively selected. This clonotype was sampled from a man younger than 35 in good health. Some clones in this sample may be carry-over from other donors' samples. This rearrangement joins TRBV2 to TRBJ1-1; D call uncertain. The chain's CDR3 is CASRLAWSEFEAFF. CDR3 coding DNA: TGTGCCAGCAGGCTAGCGTGGTCGGAATTTGAAGCTTTCTTT.